Listed here is a single TCR beta chain. This sample is drawn from a study of blood T cells in healthy people across ages. Germline V gene data show CDR1 as LGHDT and CDR2 as YNNKEL (reference sequence). Trimming at V came to 2 bases and at J to 4 bases, leaving 5 bases not matched to a gene. This CDR3 has 15 residues. A sample-barcoded 5' primer and a J-beta primer mix were used in a second PCR of roughly 6 to 12 cycles. TCRdb redid the calling of the 5' RACE reads with MiXCR, one entry per CDR3 protein. This table holds 730,000 or so distinct CDR3 sequences, roughly 43% found once. Material: blood. The receptor was isolated from a man aged 80 or over in good health. The chain employs TRBV3-1 and TRBJ2-4, with 7 positions matching TRBD1. The CDR3 nucleotides read TGTGCCAGCAGCCAAACATCGACAGGGAAAAACATTCAGTACTTC. Protein: CASSQTSTGKNIQYF.